The 32 T cell receptor beta chains below all came from one sample that was sequenced in a study of blood T cells in healthy people across ages. A sample-barcoded 5' primer and a J-beta primer mix were used in a second PCR of about 7 to 11 cycles. MiXCR, applied by TCRdb to the 5' RACE reads, yields one record per CDR3 protein. Seen here are 550,000 to 700,000 distinct CDR3 sequences, roughly a quarter observed once, and the top ten hold less than 20%. The sequenced material came from blood. Receptors originate from a woman aged 70 to 79 in good health.

The chain is built from TRBV18 and TRBJ2-3; no firm D call. Deletions cut 3 bases from V and 0 bases from J, with 10 bases between. Germline V gene data show CDR1 as KGHSH and CDR2 as LQKENI. This CDR3 has 15 residues. The CDR3 DNA follows: TGTGCCAGCTCACCCCGCAGTTCTAGCACAGATACGCAGTATTTT. It is translated as CASSPRSSSTDTQYF.

A few counts support this clonotype. This chain joins TRBV25-1 and TRBJ2-5; tentatively, D is TRBD1 (6 bases). This CDR3 is built from 12 residues. V lost 4 bases and J 5 bases, leaving 8 bases between the germline ends. Germline loops: CDR1 MGHDK, CDR2 SYGVNS. Here the CDR3 reads CASSAGVETQYF. CDR3 nucleotide sequence: TGTGCCAGCAGTGCAGGGGTGGAGACCCAGTACTTC.

This chain connects TRBV6-5 to TRBJ1-2; 7 nucleotides agree with TRBD1. The germline V gene encodes CDR1 MNHEY and CDR2 SVGAGI. J gave up 2 bases and V 7 bases, and 10 bases lay outside the gene matches. This CDR3 spans 15 amino acids. The CDR3 is CASTKGTVVNYGYTF. The CDR3 DNA follows: TGTGCCAGCACCAAAGGGACAGTCGTGAACTATGGCTACACCTTC.

The chain has TRBV7-2 and TRBJ2-5, with TRBD1 as a possible D gene (6 bases). The J call is doubtful: the DNA matches TRBJ2-1 better. The CDR3 consists of 14 residues. Germline V gives CDR1 SGHTA, CDR2 FQGNSA. In nucleotides, the CDR3 is TGTGCCAGCAGCTTAGCCCCGACAGGAAATGAGCAGTTCTTC. Translating gives CASSLAPTGNEQFF.

As for this clonotype: The junction differs from germline at one of its ends, possibly a read error. The DNA for the CDR3 is TGTAGCGTTGCCACCGTCCAGGCGGAGACTGAAGCTTTCTTT. It translates to CSVATVQAETEAFF. This chain uses TRBV29-1 with TRBJ1-1; D call uncertain. The CDR3 length is 14 residues. Germline V gene lookup returns CDR1 SQVTM and CDR2 ANQGSEA.

J is TRBJ2-2 and V is TRBV9; the D gene is possibly TRBD2 (7 bases). The CDR3 has 18 amino acids. Trimming pared 4 bases from V and 6 bases from J, leaving 25 bases between. Germline V gene lookup returns CDR1 SGDLS and CDR2 YYNGEE. DNA for the CDR3: TGTGCCAGCAGCTCATCCGGGGTGGCGGGGGCCTCTGCCGGGGAGCTGTTTTTT. It codes for CASSSSGVAGASAGELFF.

The chain is built from TRBV5-5 and TRBJ2-7, with D possibly TRBD1 on 5 matching bases. The CDR3 has 12 residues. Germline-derived CDR1 and CDR2 are SGHKS and YYEKEE (reference sequence). The V end lost 0 bases, the J end lost 6 bases, and 7 bases lay between the germline ends. Here the CDR3 reads CASSLEGVEQYF. The CDR3 nucleotides read TGTGCCAGCAGCTTGGAAGGGGTCGAGCAGTACTTC.

Only a few counts were recorded for this clonotype. The chain has TRBV28 and TRBJ2-5; 8 bases are shared with TRBD1. Unmatched junction bases numbered 11, after V lost 0 bases and J lost 11 bases. The CDR3 runs to 15 residues. Germline V CDR1 and CDR2: MDHEN, SYDVKM. The CDR3 DNA sequence: TGTGCCAGCAGTTTATGGGGGCAGGGGGCAGGGGAGCAGTACTTC. It translates to CASSLWGQGAGEQYF.

This clonotype was seen a handful of times. The chain has TRBV19 and TRBJ2-1; TRBD1 agrees at 10 bases. Per germline, CDR1 LNHDA and CDR2 SQIVND (reference sequence). The CDR3 runs 16 residues. V was pared by 3 bases and J by 2 bases, with 4 bases of the junction left unmatched. The CDR3, as DNA: TGTGCCAGTAGTATTTTTGGACAGGGGGCCTACAATGAGCAGTTCTTC. Its translation is CASSIFGQGAYNEQFF. Filled out from reference TRBV19 and TRBJ2-1, the complete variable domain reads DGGITQSPKYLFRKEGQNVTLSCEQNLNHDAMYWYRQDPGQGLRLIYYSQIVNDFQKGDIAEGYSVSREKKESFPLTVTSAQKNPTAFYLCASSIFGQGAYNEQFFGPGTRLTVL.

The chain has TRBV7-2 and TRBJ2-1; 7 bases align to TRBD2. This CDR3 region has 17 residues. Germline CDR1 is SGHTA and CDR2 is FQGNSA. The V gene end was trimmed by 5 bases and the J gene end by 0 bases; junction bases not matched to a gene: 10. The DNA for the CDR3 is TGTGCCAGCAGCCTATGGGGAACGGGGGGCTCCTACAATGAGCAGTTCTTC. Translated, it gives CASSLWGTGGSYNEQFF.

This clonotype has just a few counts. This CDR3 is CSAIGNEQFF. CDR3 nucleotides: TGCAGTGCTATTGGGAATGAGCAGTTCTTC. The V call is TRBV20-1, the J call TRBJ2-5; D not certain. The DNA end is more similar to TRBJ2-1, so the J call may be wrong. The CDR3 length is 10 residues. Germline assignment: CDR1 DFQATT and CDR2 SNEGSKA (reference sequence).

This clonotype has a handful of counts. A junction end diverges from the germline sequence, so it may reflect a read error. The chain uses TRBV27 and TRBJ2-1; a weak D match, TRBD1 (5 bases). The germline gives CDR1 MNHEY, CDR2 SMNVEV (reference sequence). This CDR3 comprises 13 residues. The CDR3 coding sequence is TGTGCCGGCAGTATGGACACTCACAATGAGCAGTTCTTC. Its protein is CAGSMDTHNEQFF.

The chain couples TRBV7-9 to TRBJ1-2, with D perhaps TRBD1 (5 bases). Germline V gene sequence: CDR1 SEHNR, CDR2 FQNEAQ (reference sequence). The CDR3 runs to 14 residues. V gave up 2 bases and J gave up 4 bases, with 11 bases separating them. Written as DNA, the CDR3 is TGTGCCAGCAGCTTAAATCAGGGAATCTATGGCTACACCTTC. This sequence encodes CASSLNQGIYGYTF. Combining the CDR3 with reference TRBV7-9 and TRBJ1-2 gives the whole variable domain DTGVSQNPRHKITKRGQNVTFRCDPISEHNRLYWYRQTLGQGPEFLTYFQNEAQLEKSRLLSDRFSAERPKGSFSTLEIQRTEQGDSAMYLCASSLNQGIYGYTFGSGTRLTVV.

This chain joins TRBV7-2 and TRBJ2-7; D is possibly TRBD1 (5 bases). Between the trimmed V and J ends, which lost 2 bases and 5 bases, there was a span of 16 bases. Germline CDR1 and CDR2: SGHTA and FQGNSA. The CDR3 length is 15 residues. The CDR3: CASSLRAGIRHEQYF. As DNA, the CDR3 is TGTGCCAGCAGCTTAAGGGCAGGGATAAGACACGAGCAGTACTTC.

The genes are TRBV20-1 and TRBJ1-2, with 9 bases that match TRBD1. Unmatched junction bases numbered 3, after V lost 1 base and J lost 0 bases. Per germline, CDR1 DFQATT and CDR2 SNEGSKA (reference sequence). This CDR3 has 15 amino acids. CDR3 bases: TGCAGTGCTAGAGGGGGACAGGGCGCTAACTATGGCTACACCTTC. Protein sequence: CSARGGQGANYGYTF.

This sequence joins TRBV12-3 or TRBV12-4 and TRBJ1-2, with D perhaps TRBD1 (5 bases). V was shortened by 3 bases and J by 7 bases, with 12 bases between the two germline ends. The CDR3 spans 13 residues. CDR3 bases: TGTGCCAGCAGTTTGGGGGGATCATTTGGCTACACCTTC. Its translation: CASSLGGSFGYTF.

V usage is TRBV9 and J usage is TRBJ2-2; 7 bases map to TRBD1. CDR1 and CDR2 from the germline V gene are SGDLS and YYNGEE. The CDR3 has 14 residues. V trimming: 4 bases; J trimming: 6 bases; junction bases outside the gene matches: 6. The CDR3 spells CASSPHQGAGELFF. Written as DNA, the CDR3 is TGTGCCAGCAGCCCCCACCAGGGGGCCGGGGAGCTGTTTTTT.

This clonotype was observed a few times. The chain has TRBV7-3 and TRBJ2-3; the D call may be TRBD1 or TRBD2 (6 bases each). Trimming pared 7 bases from V and 2 bases from J, leaving 16 bases between. The V gene's germline CDR1 is SGHTA and CDR2 FQGTGA. The CDR3 is 15 amino acids. Here the CDR3 reads CASNPRGGNTDTQYF. CDR3 sequence (DNA): TGTGCCAGCAACCCCAGGGGAGGAAACACAGATACGCAGTATTTT. Complete variable domain (other parts from reference TRBV7-3 and TRBJ2-3): GAGVSQTPSNKVTEKGKYVELRCDPISGHTALYWYRQSLGQGPEFLIYFQGTGAADDSGLPNDRFFAVRPEGSVSTLKIQRTERGDSAVYLCASNPRGGNTDTQYFGPGTRLTVL.

In this sample, this clonotype turned up many times. CDR3 protein: CSGWGPEAGANVLTF. The CDR3 DNA reads TGCAGTGGGTGGGGCCCCGAGGCCGGGGCCAACGTCCTGACTTTC. The V gene is TRBV20-1, the J gene TRBJ2-6; D perhaps matches TRBD1 (5 bases). This CDR3 has 15 amino acids. V was shortened by 7 bases and J by 4 bases, with 17 bases between the two germline ends. Germline CDR1 is DFQATT and CDR2 is SNEGSKA (reference sequence).

V and J are TRBV18 and TRBJ1-1; 7 bases are a match to TRBD1. Unmatched junction bases numbered 7, after V lost 4 bases and J lost 5 bases. This CDR3 region has 14 residues. Per germline, CDR1 KGHSH and CDR2 LQKENI. CDR3 loop: CASSHSTGATEAFF. In DNA, the CDR3 is TGTGCCAGCTCACACAGTACAGGGGCGACTGAAGCTTTCTTT.

The chain combines TRBV7-2 with TRBJ2-7; 7 bases agree with TRBD1. Looked up from germline, CDR1 is SGHTA and CDR2 is FQGNSA. V shed 2 bases and J 5 bases; nucleotides not matched to a gene: 6. The CDR3 is 14 residues long. The CDR3 coding sequence is TGTGCCAGCAGCTTAAGCCAGGGGGTCCACGAGCAGTACTTC. Protein sequence: CASSLSQGVHEQYF.

This clonotype was counted between two and nine times. The rearrangement joins TRBV7-2 to TRBJ2-7, with D possibly matching TRBD2 (5 bases). The CDR3 sequence is 15 residues long. From germline, CDR1 is SGHTA and CDR2 FQGNSA. V was shortened by 1 base and J by 4 bases, with 14 bases between the two germline ends. This CDR3 is CASSLEAGLRYEQYF. The CDR3 DNA reads TGTGCCAGCAGCTTAGAGGCAGGACTGAGGTACGAGCAGTACTTC.

CDR3 amino acids: CASGLIGAPAEQYF. The CDR3 coding sequence is TGTGCTAGTGGTTTGATAGGGGCCCCTGCGGAACAGTACTTC. The V and J genes are TRBV12-5 and TRBJ2-7, with D maybe TRBD1 (5 bases). The V end lost 2 bases, the J end lost 10 bases, and 18 bases lay between the germline ends. The CDR3 is made up of 14 amino acids. Germline lookup yields CDR1 LGHNT and CDR2 FRNRAP.

This clonotype was counted a few times. The chain combines TRBV12-3 or TRBV12-4 with TRBJ2-5; 12 bases map to TRBD2. The J call could be wrong; TRBJ2-1 is a better fit for the DNA end. The CDR3 loop spans 15 amino acids. The CDR3: CASSLGLAGGQEQFF. As DNA, the CDR3 is TGTGCCAGCAGTTTAGGGCTAGCGGGGGGGCAAGAGCAGTTCTTC.

This clonotype was detected only a few times. Here the CDR3 omits its conserved ending phenylalanine or tryptophan, so a read error is the likely source. The DNA of the CDR3 is TGTGCCAGCAGTTACTCAGGATCGACAGGGGGCCGGGACACTGAAGCTTTCCTT. Protein product: CASSYSGSTGGRDTEAFL. The chain recombines TRBV6-5 with TRBJ1-1; 10 bases align to TRBD1. The CDR3 extends over 18 amino acids. CDR1 is MNHEY and CDR2 is SVGAGI in the germline V gene. With 0 bases clipped from V and 3 bases from J, the junction kept 10 bases outside the gene matches.

This clonotype was counted once. The rearrangement joins TRBV7-2 to TRBJ2-2, with 14 bases aligning to TRBD2. CDR1 SGHTA and CDR2 FQGNSA come from the germline V gene. J gave up 4 bases and V 6 bases, and 4 bases lay outside the gene matches. This CDR3 comprises 16 residues. CDR3 in amino acids: CASRRTSGGFTGELFF. CDR3 in DNA: TGTGCCAGCAGGCGGACTAGCGGGGGGTTCACCGGGGAGCTGTTTTTT. The entire variable domain, with the rest obtained from reference TRBV7-2 and TRBJ2-2, is as follows: GAGVSQSPSNKVTEKGKDVELRCDPISGHTALYWYRQSLGQGLEFLIYFQGNSAPDKSGLPSDRFSAERTGGSVSTLTIQRTQQEDSAVYLCASRRTSGGFTGELFFGEGSRLTVL.

V usage is TRBV29-1 and J usage is TRBJ2-7; 9 nucleotides line up with TRBD1. V lost 7 bases, J lost 7 bases, and 8 bases stayed unmatched. Germline CDR1 SQVTM, CDR2 ANQGSEA. The CDR3 contains 12 residues. The CDR3 bases are TGCAGCGGGGGACAGGGTCTGGGGGAGCAGTACTTC. It specifies CSGGQGLGEQYF.

The V call is TRBV15, the J call TRBJ1-5; a weak D match, TRBD1 (5 bases). V was trimmed by 3 bases and J by 1 base, leaving 10 bases between them. Germline values: CDR1 LNHNV, CDR2 YYDKDF (reference sequence). This CDR3 is 15 amino acids long. The CDR3 sequence is CATSRGRDSNQPQHF. Written as DNA, the CDR3 is TGTGCCACCAGCAGGGGCCGGGACAGCAATCAGCCCCAGCATTTT.

This chain uses TRBV29-1 with TRBJ2-7; TRBD1 aligns across 7 bases. The CDR3 loop spans 15 amino acids. CDR1 SQVTM and CDR2 ANQGSEA come from the germline V gene. With 6 bases clipped from V and 0 bases from J, the junction kept 11 bases outside the gene matches. The CDR3 reads CSVAPGQSLSYEQYF. Here the CDR3 DNA reads TGCAGCGTAGCACCGGGACAGAGCCTCTCCTACGAGCAGTACTTC.

This clonotype has only a few counts. The chain couples TRBV20-1 to TRBJ1-6; D not certain. CDR3 length: 14 residues. In germline, CDR1 is DFQATT, CDR2 SNEGSKA (reference sequence). The V end lost 0 bases, the J end lost 5 bases, and 8 bases lay between the germline ends. The CDR3 DNA sequence: TGCAGTGCTAGAGATTTAGGGCATAATTCACCCCTCCACTTT. Protein sequence: CSARDLGHNSPLHF.

The rearrangement joins TRBV28 to TRBJ2-7; D unresolved. The V gene's germline CDR1 is MDHEN and CDR2 SYDVKM. This CDR3 is built from 14 residues. Trimming removed 1 base from V and 2 bases from J, with 9 bases in between. In DNA, the CDR3 is TGTGCCAGCAGTTTATCCGGGCCCCCCTACGAGCAGTACTTC. It codes for CASSLSGPPYEQYF.

The rearrangement uses TRBV9 and TRBJ2-2; D may correspond to TRBD1 or TRBD2 (7 bases each). The germline gives CDR1 SGDLS, CDR2 YYNGEE. The CDR3 is 16 residues long. V was cut by 3 bases and J by 7 bases, with 19 bases left in between. This chain's CDR3 is CASSAGGGMANGELFF. The DNA of the CDR3 is TGTGCCAGCAGCGCAGGGGGGGGGATGGCGAACGGGGAGCTGTTTTTT. Together with reference TRBV9 and TRBJ2-2, the CDR3 gives the full variable domain: DSGVTQTPKHLITATGQRVTLRCSPRSGDLSVYWYQQSLDQGLQFLIQYYNGEERAKGNILERFSAQQFPDLHSELNLSSLELGDSALYFCASSAGGGMANGELFFGEGSRLTVL.